This TCR beta chain stems from a study of OX40 agonist ivuxolimab in advanced cancers. Trimming cost V 1 base and J 0 bases, with 3 bases left between them. The CDR3 has 13 residues. Per the germline V gene, CDR1 is SGHNT and CDR2 is YENEEA. Clones were sequenced by immunoSEQ multiplex PCR, and TCRdb holds only the in-frame ones, with some missing. The sample yields tens of thousands of clones, roughly 91% seen once. Study-wide points: Low clonal expansion, among the lowest seen, marked partial responders at 0.1-3.0 mg/kg.

A word on this clone: Its target is not known.

This clonotype was sampled from an adult with an advanced solid tumor such as melanoma, head and neck, liver or kidney cancer. The sample consisted of CD4+ or CD8+ T cells sorted from blood, taken in a trial of the OX40 agonist ivuxolimab. This chain connects TRBV11-3 to TRBJ1-1; unclear D gene. The CDR3 here is CASSLGLNTEAFF. The CDR3 nucleotides are TGTGCCAGCAGCTTAGGCCTGAACACTGAAGCTTTCTTT.